This T cell receptor beta chain was documented in a study of CD8 T cells in ankylosing spondylitis (dated by TCRdb to 2017 to 2019). Concerning the study at large: T cell receptor beta repertoires were profiled in healthy donors and ankylosing spondylitis patients so that disease-linked TCR variants could be found. Peripheral blood samples were taken, and synovial fluid was additionally collected from ankylosing spondylitis patients. The full study cohort was made up of under 30 ankylosing spondylitis patients and about a hundred healthy donors.

V is clipped by 0 bases and J by 2 bases, and the sequence between their germline boundaries is 14 bases long. The CDR3 has 17 amino acids, counting the end cysteine and phenylalanine. The sequence is cut down to CDR3 DNA, 51 bases in frame from base 1. From a lookup of the germline V gene, CDR1 and CDR2 are SGHVS and FNYEAQ. What the study reported, not specific to this receptor: Some of the motif variants had been reported before in the synovial fluid and blood of reactive arthritis patients, a finding that suggests common disease-initiation mechanisms. Blood from ankylosing spondylitis patients appeared to be characterized by a TCR beta motif made up of several highly homologous amino acid variants. The disease-linked clones showed a CD8+ phenotype and occurred at relatively low frequencies in peripheral blood. Significant enrichment of the disease-linked clones was reported in matched synovial fluid samples from ankylosing spondylitis patients.

TCRdb records Illumina HiSeq 2500 as the sequencer. TCR beta libraries were prepared by quantitative 5'-RACE with molecular barcodes. The authors' analysis ran thus. Disease-linked TCR variants were identified with a new computational method built on a probabilistic model of VDJ rearrangement. Starting from the raw public reads, TCRdb applied fastp trimming at Q25, assembled clones with MiXCR and retained in-frame beta chains. Identical CDR3 proteins give one entry, which carries the most common genes and DNA. In this record, the V and J calls reflect TCRdb's handling and not the investigators' own analysis. For this sample there are fewer than 250,000 distinct CDR3 sequences; 25% to 30% appear just once. The ten largest clones add up to 5% to 7.5% of the sample. This clonotype was picked up one time. Its binding antigen is unknown. One base away there is no much larger clone; base qualities are not given. A single read offers scant evidence.

The chain links TRBV7-6 with TRBJ2-1; tentative D gene TRBD2, with 5 bases matching. The clonotype originates from a male donor with ankylosing spondylitis or in good health (not recorded which). The sequenced sample was blood, either unsorted or a sorted T cell fraction (not recorded which). The DNA sequence follows: TGTGCCAGCAGCTTAGCACTGGCGGGTCGTACCTACAATGAGCAGTTCTTC. It codes for CASSLALAGRTYNEQFF. The full variable domain, completed from the reference TRBV7-6 and TRBJ2-1 proteins outside the CDR3, reads GAGVSQSPRYKVTKRGQDVALRCDPISGHVSLYWYRQALGQGPEFLTYFNYEAQQDKSGLPNDRFSAERPEGSISTLTIQRTEQRDSAMYRCASSLALAGRTYNEQFFGPGTRLTVL.